This entry is about one T cell receptor beta chain. Its specificity is not known. Researchers report immunoSEQ v3.0 was run at survey level. Measured with immunoSEQ multiplex PCR; TCRdb has only the in-frame clones, and not every one. The table includes about 22,000 clones, about 86% detected once. Germline values: CDR1 SEHNR, CDR2 FQNEAQ (reference sequence). Trimming removed 4 bases at V and 10 bases at J, with 14 bases between. CDR3 length: 13 amino acids. The data originate from a study of long-term antiretroviral therapy in people with HIV. On the study more broadly: Sampling started about a decade before the 2015 immediate-ART recommendation. Study-level results: Samples were collected from the mid-2000s to the late 2010s under possibly less effective ART regimens. Against controls, HIV repertoires showed narrower ranges of CDR3 length.

The content of samples before DNA extraction was roughly 1-10 million cryopreserved PBMC. The sample in question was unsorted PBMCs, obtained 1.3 years after starting antiretroviral therapy. The gene calls are TRBV7-9 and TRBJ2-1, with a possible D match to TRBD2 (6 bases). This receptor was identified in a man aged 55-75 years with HIV. The CDR3 reads CASSSSTSYEQFF. The CDR3 DNA reads TGTGCCAGCAGCTCCTCAACTAGCTACGAGCAGTTCTTC.